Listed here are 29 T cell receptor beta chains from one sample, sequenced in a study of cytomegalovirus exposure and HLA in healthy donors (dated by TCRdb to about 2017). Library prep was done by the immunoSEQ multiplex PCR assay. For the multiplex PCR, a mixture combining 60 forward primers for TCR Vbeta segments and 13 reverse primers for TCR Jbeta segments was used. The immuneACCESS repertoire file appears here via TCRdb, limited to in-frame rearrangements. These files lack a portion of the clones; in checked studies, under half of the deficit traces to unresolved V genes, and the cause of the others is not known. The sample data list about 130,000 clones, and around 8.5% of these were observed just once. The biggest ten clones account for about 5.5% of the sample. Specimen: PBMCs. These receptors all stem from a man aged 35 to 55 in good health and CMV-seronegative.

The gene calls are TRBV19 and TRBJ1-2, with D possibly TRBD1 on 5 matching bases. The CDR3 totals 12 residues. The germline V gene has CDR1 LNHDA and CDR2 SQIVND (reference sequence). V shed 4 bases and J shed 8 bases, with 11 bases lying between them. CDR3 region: CASSNQGVGYTF. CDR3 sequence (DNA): TGTGCCAGTAGTAACCAGGGCGTAGGCTACACCTTC.

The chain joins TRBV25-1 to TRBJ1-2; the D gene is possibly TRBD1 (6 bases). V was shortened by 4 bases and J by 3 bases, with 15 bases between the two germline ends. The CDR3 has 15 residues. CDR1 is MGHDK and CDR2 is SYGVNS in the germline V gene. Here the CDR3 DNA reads TGTGCCAGCAGTGGACTCCGGGACAAAGACTATGGCTACACCTTC. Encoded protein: CASSGLRDKDYGYTF.

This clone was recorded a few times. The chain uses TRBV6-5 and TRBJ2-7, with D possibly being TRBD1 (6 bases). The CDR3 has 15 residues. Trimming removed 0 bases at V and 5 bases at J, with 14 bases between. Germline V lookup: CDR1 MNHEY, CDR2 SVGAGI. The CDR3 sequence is CASSYSRGGRDEQYF. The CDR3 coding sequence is TGTGCCAGCAGTTACTCGAGAGGGGGTAGGGACGAGCAGTACTTC.

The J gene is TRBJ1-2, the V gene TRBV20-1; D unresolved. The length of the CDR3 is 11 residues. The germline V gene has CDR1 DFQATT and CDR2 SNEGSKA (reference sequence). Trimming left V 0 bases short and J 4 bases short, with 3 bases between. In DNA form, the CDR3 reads TGCAGTGCTAGAGAGGCCTATGGCTACACCTTC. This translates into CSAREAYGYTF.

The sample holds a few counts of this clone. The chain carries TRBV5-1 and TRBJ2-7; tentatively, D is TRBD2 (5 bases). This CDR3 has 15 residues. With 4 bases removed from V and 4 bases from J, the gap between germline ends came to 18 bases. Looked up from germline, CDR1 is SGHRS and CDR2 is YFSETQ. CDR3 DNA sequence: TGCGCCAGCAGCCCGAGGGTTAGGAGTCTGTACGAGCAGTACTTC. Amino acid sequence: CASSPRVRSLYEQYF.

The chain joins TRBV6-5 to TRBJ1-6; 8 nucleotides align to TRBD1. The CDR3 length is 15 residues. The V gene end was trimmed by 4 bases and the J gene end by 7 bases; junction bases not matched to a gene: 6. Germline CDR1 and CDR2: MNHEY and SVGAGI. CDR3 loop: CASSLETGANSPLHF. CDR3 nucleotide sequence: TGTGCCAGCAGTTTAGAGACAGGGGCGAATTCACCCCTCCACTTT.

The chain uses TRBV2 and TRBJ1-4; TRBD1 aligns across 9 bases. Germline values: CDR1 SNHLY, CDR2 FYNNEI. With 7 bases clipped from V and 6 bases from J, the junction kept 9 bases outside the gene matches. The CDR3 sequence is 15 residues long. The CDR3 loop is CASTTDRGSYEKLFF. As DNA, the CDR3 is TGTGCCAGCACGACGGACAGGGGAAGTTATGAAAAACTGTTTTTT.

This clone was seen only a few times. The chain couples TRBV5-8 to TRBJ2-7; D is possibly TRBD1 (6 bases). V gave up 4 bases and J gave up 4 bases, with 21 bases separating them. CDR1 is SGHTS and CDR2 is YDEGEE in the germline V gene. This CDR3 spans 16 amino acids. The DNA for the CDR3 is TGTGCCAGCAGCCCCCGGACAGTTACCCGAGGTTACGAGCAGTACTTC. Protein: CASSPRTVTRGYEQYF.

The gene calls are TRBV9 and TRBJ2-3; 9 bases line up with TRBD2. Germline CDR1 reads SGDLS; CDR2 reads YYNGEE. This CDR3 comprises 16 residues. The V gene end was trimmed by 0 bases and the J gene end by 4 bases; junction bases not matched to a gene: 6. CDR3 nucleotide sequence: TGTGCCAGCAGCGTAGCAGGAGCGGGGGGACCAGATACGCAGTATTTT. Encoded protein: CASSVAGAGGPDTQYF.

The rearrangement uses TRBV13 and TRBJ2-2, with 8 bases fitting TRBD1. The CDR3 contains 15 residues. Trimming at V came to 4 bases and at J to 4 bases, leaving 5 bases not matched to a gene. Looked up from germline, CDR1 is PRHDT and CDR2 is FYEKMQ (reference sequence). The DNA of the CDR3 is TGTGCCAGCAGCTCTGACAGGGGCGCCACCGGGGAGCTGTTTTTT. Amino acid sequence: CASSSDRGATGELFF.

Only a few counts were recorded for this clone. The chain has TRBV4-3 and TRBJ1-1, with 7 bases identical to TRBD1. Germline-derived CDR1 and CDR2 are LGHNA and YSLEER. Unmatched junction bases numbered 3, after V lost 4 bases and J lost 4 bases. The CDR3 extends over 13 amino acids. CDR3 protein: CASSLHRGTEAFF. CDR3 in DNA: TGCGCCAGCAGCCTCCACAGGGGCACTGAAGCTTTCTTT.

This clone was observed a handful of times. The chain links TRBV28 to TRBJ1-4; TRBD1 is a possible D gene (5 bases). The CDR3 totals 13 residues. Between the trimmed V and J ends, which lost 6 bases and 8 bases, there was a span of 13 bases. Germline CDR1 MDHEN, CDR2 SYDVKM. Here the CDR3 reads CASSPGSREKLFF. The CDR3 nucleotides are TGTGCCAGCAGCCCAGGGTCGCGGGAAAAACTGTTTTTT.

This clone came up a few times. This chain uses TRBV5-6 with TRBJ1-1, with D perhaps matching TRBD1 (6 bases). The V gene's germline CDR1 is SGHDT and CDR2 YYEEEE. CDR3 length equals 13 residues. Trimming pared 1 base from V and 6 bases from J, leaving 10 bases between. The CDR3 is CASSLRGAPEAFF. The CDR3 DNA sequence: TGTGCCAGCAGCTTGCGGGGGGCCCCTGAAGCTTTCTTT.

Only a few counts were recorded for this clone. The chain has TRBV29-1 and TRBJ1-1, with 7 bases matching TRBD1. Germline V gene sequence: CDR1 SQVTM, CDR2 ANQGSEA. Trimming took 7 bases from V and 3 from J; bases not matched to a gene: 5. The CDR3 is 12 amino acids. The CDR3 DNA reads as TGCAGCGCAGGGGGGCGGGACACTGAAGCTTTCTTT. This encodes CSAGGRDTEAFF.

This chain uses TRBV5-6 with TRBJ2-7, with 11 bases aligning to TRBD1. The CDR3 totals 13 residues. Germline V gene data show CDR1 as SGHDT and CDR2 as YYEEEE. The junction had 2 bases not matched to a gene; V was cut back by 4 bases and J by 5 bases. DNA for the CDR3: TGTGCCAGCAGCCCGGGACAGGGGGACGAGCAGTACTTC. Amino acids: CASSPGQGDEQYF. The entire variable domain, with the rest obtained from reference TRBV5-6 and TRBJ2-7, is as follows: DAGVTQSPTHLIKTRGQQVTLRCSPKSGHDTVSWYQQALGQGPQFIFQYYEEEERQRGNFPDRFSGHQFPNYSSELNVNALLLGDSALYLCASSPGQGDEQYFGPGTRLTVT.

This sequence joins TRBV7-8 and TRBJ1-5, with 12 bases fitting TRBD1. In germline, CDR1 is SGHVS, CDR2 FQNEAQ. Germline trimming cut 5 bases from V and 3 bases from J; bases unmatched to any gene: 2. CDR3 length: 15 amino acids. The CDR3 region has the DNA TGTGCCAGCAGCCGGGGACAGGGGGCCAATCAGCCCCAGCATTTT. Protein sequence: CASSRGQGANQPQHF.

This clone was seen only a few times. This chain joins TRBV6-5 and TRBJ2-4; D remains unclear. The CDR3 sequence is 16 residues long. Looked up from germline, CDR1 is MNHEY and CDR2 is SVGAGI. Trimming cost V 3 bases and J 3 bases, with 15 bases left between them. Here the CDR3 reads CASSYYDSSGKNIQYF. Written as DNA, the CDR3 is TGTGCCAGCAGTTATTATGACTCTTCGGGCAAAAACATTCAGTACTTC.

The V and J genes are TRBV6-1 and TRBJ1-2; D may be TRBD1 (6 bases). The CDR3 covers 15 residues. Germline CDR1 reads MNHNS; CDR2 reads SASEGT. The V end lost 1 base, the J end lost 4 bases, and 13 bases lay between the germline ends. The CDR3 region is CASSEVVQGPYGYTF. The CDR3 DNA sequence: TGTGCCAGCAGTGAAGTTGTACAGGGCCCCTATGGCTACACCTTC.

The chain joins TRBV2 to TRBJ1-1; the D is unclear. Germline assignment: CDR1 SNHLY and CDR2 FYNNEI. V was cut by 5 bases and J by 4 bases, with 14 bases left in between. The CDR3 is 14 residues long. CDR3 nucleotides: TGTGCCAGCAGTATCCGGGAAGGTAGCACTGAAGCTTTCTTT. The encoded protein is CASSIREGSTEAFF.

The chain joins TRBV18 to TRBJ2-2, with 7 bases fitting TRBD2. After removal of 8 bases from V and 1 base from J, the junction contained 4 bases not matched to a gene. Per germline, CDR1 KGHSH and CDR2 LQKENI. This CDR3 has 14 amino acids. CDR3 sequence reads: CASGGLWNTGELFF. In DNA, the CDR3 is TGTGCCAGCGGGGGACTATGGAACACCGGGGAGCTGTTTTTT.

The CDR3 is CASSVSTSLTDTQYF. The CDR3 DNA sequence: TGTGCCAGCAGCGTGTCGACTAGCCTCACAGATACGCAGTATTTT. The chain uses TRBV9 and TRBJ2-3, with 7 bases matching TRBD2. Germline CDR1 SGDLS, CDR2 YYNGEE. This CDR3 contains 15 residues. With V trimmed by 2 bases and J by 2 bases, 5 bases remained unmatched.

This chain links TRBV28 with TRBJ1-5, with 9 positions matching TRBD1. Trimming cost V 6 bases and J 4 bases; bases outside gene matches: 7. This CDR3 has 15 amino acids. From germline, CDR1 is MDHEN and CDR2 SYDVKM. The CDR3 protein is CASRLDGTGNQPQHF. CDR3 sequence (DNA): TGTGCCAGCAGGTTGGACGGGACAGGGAATCAGCCCCAGCATTTT.

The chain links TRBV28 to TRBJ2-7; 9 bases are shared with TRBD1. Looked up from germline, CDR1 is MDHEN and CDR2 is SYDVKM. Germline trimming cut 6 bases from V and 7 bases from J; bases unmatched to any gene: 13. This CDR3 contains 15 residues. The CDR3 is CASSSPGQGAWEQYF. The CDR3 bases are TGTGCCAGCAGCTCCCCGGGACAGGGCGCCTGGGAGCAGTACTTC.

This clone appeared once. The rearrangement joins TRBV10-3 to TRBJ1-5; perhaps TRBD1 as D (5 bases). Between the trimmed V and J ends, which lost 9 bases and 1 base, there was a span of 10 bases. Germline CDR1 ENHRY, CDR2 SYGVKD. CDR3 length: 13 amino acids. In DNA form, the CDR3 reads TGTGCCATTAAGCAGGGAAGCAATCAGCCCCAGCATTTT. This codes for CAIKQGSNQPQHF.

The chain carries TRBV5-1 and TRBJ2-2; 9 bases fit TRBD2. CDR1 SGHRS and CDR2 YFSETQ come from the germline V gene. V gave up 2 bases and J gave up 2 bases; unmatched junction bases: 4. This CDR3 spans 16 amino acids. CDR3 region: CASSFVAGANTGELFF. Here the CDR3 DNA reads TGCGCCAGCAGCTTCGTAGCGGGGGCCAACACCGGGGAGCTGTTTTTT. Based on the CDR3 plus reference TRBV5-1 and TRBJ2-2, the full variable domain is KAGVTQTPRYLIKTRGQQVTLSCSPISGHRSVSWYQQTPGQGLQFLFEYFSETQRNKGNFPGRFSGRQFSNSRSEMNVSTLELGDSALYLCASSFVAGANTGELFFGEGSRLTVL.

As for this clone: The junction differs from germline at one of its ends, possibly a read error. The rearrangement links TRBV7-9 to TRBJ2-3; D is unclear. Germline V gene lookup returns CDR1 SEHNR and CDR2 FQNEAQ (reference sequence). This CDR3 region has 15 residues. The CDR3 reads CASRLGRLGTDTQYF. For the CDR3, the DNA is TGTGCCAGCAGATTAGGCCGGCTAGGCACAGATACGCAGTATTTT.

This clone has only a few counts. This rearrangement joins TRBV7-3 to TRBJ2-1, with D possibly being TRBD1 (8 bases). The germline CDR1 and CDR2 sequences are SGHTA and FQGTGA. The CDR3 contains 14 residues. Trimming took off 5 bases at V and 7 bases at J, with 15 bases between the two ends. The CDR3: CASSAHRGGNEQFF. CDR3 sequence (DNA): TGTGCCAGCAGCGCCCACAGGGGGGGTAATGAGCAGTTCTTC.

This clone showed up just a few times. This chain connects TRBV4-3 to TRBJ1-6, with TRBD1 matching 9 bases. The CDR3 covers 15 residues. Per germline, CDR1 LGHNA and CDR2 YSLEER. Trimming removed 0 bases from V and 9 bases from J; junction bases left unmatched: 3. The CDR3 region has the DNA TGCGCCAGCAGCCAAGATCCGGGACAGGGTTCACCCCTCCACTTT. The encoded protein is CASSQDPGQGSPLHF.

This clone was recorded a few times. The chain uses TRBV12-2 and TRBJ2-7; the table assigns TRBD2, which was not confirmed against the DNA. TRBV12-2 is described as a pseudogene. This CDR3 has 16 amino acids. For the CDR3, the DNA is TGTGCAAGTCGCTTAGCCCCTAGCGGCTCCTCCTACGAGCAGTACTTC. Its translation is CASRLAPSGSSYEQYF.